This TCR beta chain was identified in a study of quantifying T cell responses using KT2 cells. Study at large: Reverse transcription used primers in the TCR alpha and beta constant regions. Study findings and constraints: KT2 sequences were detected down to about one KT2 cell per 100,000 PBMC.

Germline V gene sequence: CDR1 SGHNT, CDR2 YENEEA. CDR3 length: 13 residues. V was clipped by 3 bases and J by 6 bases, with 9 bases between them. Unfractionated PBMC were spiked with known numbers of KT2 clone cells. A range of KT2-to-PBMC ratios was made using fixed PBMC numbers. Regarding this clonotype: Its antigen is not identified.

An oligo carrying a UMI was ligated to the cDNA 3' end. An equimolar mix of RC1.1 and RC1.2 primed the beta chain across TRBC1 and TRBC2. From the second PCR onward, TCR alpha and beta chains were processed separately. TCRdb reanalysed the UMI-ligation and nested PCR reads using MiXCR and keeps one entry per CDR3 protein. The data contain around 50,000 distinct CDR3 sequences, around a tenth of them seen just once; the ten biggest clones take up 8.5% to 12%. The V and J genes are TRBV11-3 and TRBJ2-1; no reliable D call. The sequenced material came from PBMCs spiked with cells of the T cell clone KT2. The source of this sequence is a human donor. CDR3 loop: CASSLMVGNEQFF. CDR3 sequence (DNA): TGTGCCAGCAGCTTGATGGTCGGCAATGAGCAGTTCTTC.